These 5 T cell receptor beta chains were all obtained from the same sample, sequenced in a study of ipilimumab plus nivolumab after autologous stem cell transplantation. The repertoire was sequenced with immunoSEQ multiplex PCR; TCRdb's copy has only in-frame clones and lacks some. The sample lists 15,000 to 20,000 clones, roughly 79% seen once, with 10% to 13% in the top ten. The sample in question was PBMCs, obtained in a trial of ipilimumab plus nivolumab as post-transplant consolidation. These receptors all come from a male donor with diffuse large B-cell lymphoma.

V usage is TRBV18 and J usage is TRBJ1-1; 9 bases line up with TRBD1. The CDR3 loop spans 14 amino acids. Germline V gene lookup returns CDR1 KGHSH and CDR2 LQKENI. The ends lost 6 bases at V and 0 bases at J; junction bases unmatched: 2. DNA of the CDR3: TGTGCCAGCTCCAGGACAGGGGTGAACACTGAAGCTTTCTTT. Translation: CASSRTGVNTEAFF.

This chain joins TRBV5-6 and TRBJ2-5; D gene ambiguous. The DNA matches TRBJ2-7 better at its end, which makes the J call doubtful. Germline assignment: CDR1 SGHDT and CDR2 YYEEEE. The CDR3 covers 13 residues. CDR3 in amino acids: CASSPPLLDEQYF. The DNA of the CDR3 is TGTGCCAGCAGCCCGCCTTTATTGGACGAGCAGTACTTC.

CDR3 region: CASSFISDPLLETQYF. The CDR3 bases are TGTGCCAGCAGTTTTATTTCGGACCCACTGTTAGAGACCCAGTACTTC. This chain uses TRBV14 with TRBJ2-5; D not resolved. Germline-derived CDR1 and CDR2 are SGHDN and FVKESK. The V end lost 6 bases, the J end lost 4 bases, and 21 bases lay between the germline ends. The CDR3 totals 16 residues.

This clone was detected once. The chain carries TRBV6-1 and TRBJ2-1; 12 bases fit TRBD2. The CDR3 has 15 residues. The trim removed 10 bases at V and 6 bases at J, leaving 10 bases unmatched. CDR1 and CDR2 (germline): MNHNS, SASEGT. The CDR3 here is CAISNPSGGVNEQFF. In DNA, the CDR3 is TGTGCCATTTCAAATCCTAGCGGGGGGGTCAATGAGCAGTTCTTC.

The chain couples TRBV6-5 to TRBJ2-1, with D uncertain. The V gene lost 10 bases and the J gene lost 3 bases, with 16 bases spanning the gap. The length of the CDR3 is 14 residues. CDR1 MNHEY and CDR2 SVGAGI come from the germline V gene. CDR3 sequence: CATRLYLFYNEQFF. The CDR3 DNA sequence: TGTGCCACCCGCCTGTACCTCTTCTACAATGAGCAGTTCTTC.